The T cell receptor (beta chain) described here comes from a study of shared clonotypes between healthy human individuals. Study-level points and caveats: Shared clonotypes: approximately 4.5% naive CD4, roughly 4% naive CD8, under 2.5% memory CD4, 0.4% to 0.5% memory CD8. Clonotypes which were not shared had lower generation probabilities than clonotypes that all four donors shared.

Every immunoSEQ plate was one replicate of a subset's evenly spread DNA. TCRdb's copy holds only in-frame clones and misses some; the assay was immunoSEQ multiplex PCR. The table lists about 1.5 million clones, 95% to 97% of them singletons, with approximately 1.1% in the top ten. Turning to this clone: As yet, its antigen is unknown.

This receptor was obtained from a man aged 30-40 years in good health. Sequencing was done on a sample of naive CD4+ T cells sorted from blood. Subset reported: CD45RA+ positively selected.

The CDR3 reads CASSQESSGVYNEQFF. CDR3 nucleotides: TGCGCCAGCAGCCAAGAGTCAAGCGGGGTTTACAATGAGCAGTTCTTC. The chain carries TRBV4-1 and TRBJ2-1; 7 bases line up with TRBD2. This CDR3 has 16 residues. The germline CDR1 and CDR2 sequences are MGHRA and YSYEKL. The ends lost 0 bases at V and 4 bases at J; junction bases unmatched: 6.